This TCR beta chain was documented in a study of control samples from healthy donors and cancer patients. Only in-frame clones appear in the TCRdb table, and some are missing; sequencing was by immunoSEQ multiplex PCR. The sample consists of just over 150,000 clones, 85% to 90% of them appearing once. V was pared by 5 bases and J by 5 bases, with 7 bases between. The CDR3 is made up of 11 amino acids. The germline V gene encodes CDR1 LGHDT and CDR2 YNNKEL (reference sequence). Sequencing used blood. The receptor's source is a man aged 30-40 years in good health. The V gene is TRBV3-1 (or the pseudogene TRBV3-2), the J gene TRBJ2-7; D is ambiguous. The CDR3 sequence is CASSGWDEQYF. CDR3 DNA sequence: TGTGCCAGCAGCGGGTGGGACGAGCAGTACTTC.